This TCR beta chain originates from a study of shared clonotypes between healthy human individuals. Study results and caveats: Blood alone was sampled, and tissue repertoires likely differ. Clonotypes shared by all four donors outscored non-shared clonotypes in generation probability.

CD8 cells regarded as naive lacked CD45RO, were positively chosen for CCR7, and omitted terminally differentiated effector memory CD45RA+ cells. Here immunoSEQ multiplex PCR was the method, and the copy in TCRdb shows in-frame clones only, minus some. This sample carries 450,000 to 700,000 clones, less than 97% of them seen once, and the ten largest clones take approximately 0.1%. Remarks on this clone: Its target is not known.

Trimming cost V 5 bases and J 5 bases, with 7 bases left between them. CDR1 and CDR2 from the germline V gene are SGHVS and FNYEAQ. The CDR3 length is 12 residues. Sequencing was carried out using naive CD8+ T cells sorted from blood. The V call is TRBV7-6, the J call TRBJ2-1; no reliable D call. The TCR was taken from a woman younger than 45 in good health. CDR3 loop: CASSLSHNEQFF. CDR3 coding DNA: TGTGCCAGCAGCCTCAGCCACAATGAGCAGTTCTTC.